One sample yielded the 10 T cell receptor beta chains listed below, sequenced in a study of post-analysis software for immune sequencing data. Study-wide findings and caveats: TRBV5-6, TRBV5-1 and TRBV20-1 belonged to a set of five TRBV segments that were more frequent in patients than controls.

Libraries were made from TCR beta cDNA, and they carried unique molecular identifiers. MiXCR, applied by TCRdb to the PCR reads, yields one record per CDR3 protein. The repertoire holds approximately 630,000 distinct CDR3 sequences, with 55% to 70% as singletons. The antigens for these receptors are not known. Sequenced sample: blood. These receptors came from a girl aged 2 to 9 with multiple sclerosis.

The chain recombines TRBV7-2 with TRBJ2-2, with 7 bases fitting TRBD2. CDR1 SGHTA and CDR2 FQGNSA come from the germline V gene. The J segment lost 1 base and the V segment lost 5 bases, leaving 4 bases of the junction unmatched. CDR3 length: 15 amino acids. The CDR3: CASSQLAMNTGELFF. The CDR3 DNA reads TGTGCCAGCAGCCAACTAGCGATGAACACCGGGGAGCTGTTTTTT.

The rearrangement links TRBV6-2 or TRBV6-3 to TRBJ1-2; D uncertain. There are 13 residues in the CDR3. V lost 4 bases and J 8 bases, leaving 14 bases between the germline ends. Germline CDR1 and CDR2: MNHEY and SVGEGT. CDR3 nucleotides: TGTGCCAGCAGTTCGCATTTTGTGCACGGCTACACCTTC. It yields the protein CASSSHFVHGYTF.

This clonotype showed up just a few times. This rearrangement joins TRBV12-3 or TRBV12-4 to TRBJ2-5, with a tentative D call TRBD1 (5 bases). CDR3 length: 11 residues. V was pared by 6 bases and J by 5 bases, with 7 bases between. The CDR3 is CASRGVETQYF. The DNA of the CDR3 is TGTGCCAGCAGAGGGGTGGAGACCCAGTACTTC.

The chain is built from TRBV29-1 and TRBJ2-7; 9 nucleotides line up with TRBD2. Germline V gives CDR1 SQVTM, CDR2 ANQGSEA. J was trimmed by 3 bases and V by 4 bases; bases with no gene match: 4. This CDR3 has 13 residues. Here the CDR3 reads CSVVGGRVYEQYF. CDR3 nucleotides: TGCAGCGTTGTCGGCGGGAGGGTCTACGAGCAGTACTTC.

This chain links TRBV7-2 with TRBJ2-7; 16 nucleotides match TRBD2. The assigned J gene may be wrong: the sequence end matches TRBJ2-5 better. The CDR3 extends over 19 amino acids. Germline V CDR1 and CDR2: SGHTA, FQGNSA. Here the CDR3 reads CASSIAGTSGRGSEVTQYF. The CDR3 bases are TGTGCCAGCAGCATCGCCGGGACTAGCGGGAGGGGGTCTGAAGTGACCCAGTACTTC.

The CDR3, as DNA: TGCGCCAGCAGCCAATCCACAGGGTGGAGGTCCGGGGAGCTGTTTTTT. This sequence encodes CASSQSTGWRSGELFF. V is TRBV4-1 and J is TRBJ2-2; D is possibly TRBD1 (6 bases). V dropped 2 bases and J dropped 6 bases, with 16 bases sitting between them. The CDR3 is 16 amino acids. Germline CDR1 and CDR2: MGHRA and YSYEKL.

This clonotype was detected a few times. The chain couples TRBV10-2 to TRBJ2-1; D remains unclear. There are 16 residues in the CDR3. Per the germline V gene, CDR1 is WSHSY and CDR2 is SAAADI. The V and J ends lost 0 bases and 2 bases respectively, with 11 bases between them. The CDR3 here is CASSESTLWAYNEQFF. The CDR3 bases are TGCGCCAGCAGTGAGTCGACACTATGGGCCTACAATGAGCAGTTCTTC.

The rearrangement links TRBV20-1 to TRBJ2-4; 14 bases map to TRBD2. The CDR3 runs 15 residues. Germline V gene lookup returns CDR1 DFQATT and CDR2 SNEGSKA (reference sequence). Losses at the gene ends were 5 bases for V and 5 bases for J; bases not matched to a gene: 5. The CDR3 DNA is TGCAGTGCTTACCGACTAGCGGGAGGGGAAAACATTCAGTACTTC. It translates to CSAYRLAGGENIQYF.

The CDR3 nucleotides read TGTGCCAGCAGCTTAGCGGGACTAGCGGGAGGAGAGACCCAGTACTTC. Translated, it gives CASSLAGLAGGETQYF. The V call is TRBV7-9, the J call TRBJ2-5; 15 bases line up with TRBD2. The germline V gene has CDR1 SEHNR and CDR2 FQNEAQ (reference sequence). The CDR3 extends over 16 amino acids. Trimming at V came to 0 bases and at J to 4 bases, leaving 0 bases not matched to a gene.

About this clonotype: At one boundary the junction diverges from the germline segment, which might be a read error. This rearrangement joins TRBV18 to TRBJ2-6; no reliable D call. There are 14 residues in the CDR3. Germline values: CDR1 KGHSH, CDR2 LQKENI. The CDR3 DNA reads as TGTGCCGGCTCACCATTCTCTGGGGCCAACGTCCTGACTTTC. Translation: CAGSPFSGANVLTF.